The TCR beta chain under discussion was sequenced for a study of blood T cell repertoires in COVID-19. Background on the study: T cells, B-cell-depleted T cells, or PBMCs provided the cDNA or gDNA that served as material.

A Seattle source enrolled patients during active infection and followed them longitudinally. The repertoire was sequenced with immunoSEQ multiplex PCR; TCRdb's copy has only in-frame clones and lacks some. The sample lists approximately 120,000 clones, around 76% occurring once. Sequenced material: peripheral blood. The source of this sequence is a man older than 75 with COVID-19, enrolled during active disease.

For the CDR3, the DNA is TGTGCCAGCAGCCCACAGGGGGAAGCAAACTATGGCTACACCTTC. It codes for CASSPQGEANYGYTF. The chain recombines TRBV7-3 with TRBJ1-2; 8 bases align to TRBD1. The CDR3 has 15 residues. Trimming took 5 bases from V and 2 from J; bases not matched to a gene: 7. Germline V lookup: CDR1 SGHTA, CDR2 FQGTGA. Filled out from reference TRBV7-3 and TRBJ1-2, the complete variable domain reads GAGVSQTPSNKVTEKGKYVELRCDPISGHTALYWYRQSLGQGPEFLIYFQGTGAADDSGLPNDRFFAVRPEGSVSTLKIQRTERGDSAVYLCASSPQGEANYGYTFGSGTRLTVV.